The rows below give T cell receptor beta chains drawn from one sample of a study of blood T cells in healthy people across ages. Via MiXCR, TCRdb re-called the 5' RACE reads, giving one row per CDR3 protein. Of hundreds of thousands of distinct CDR3 sequences in the sample, 25% are singletons; the top ten hold under 9.5%. These same data were also listed under a study on T cells of mothers and their children.

Sequencing was performed on blood. The source of these receptors is a boy between 10 and 17 years old in good health. CDR3s include the opening cysteine and the closing phenylalanine or tryptophan. Each record gives: V gene, J gene, D gene, clone size, CDR3 protein, CDR3 DNA. The D gene is left open where the match is weak. Rows give clone size only sometimes, using once, few, many, or a class for an expanded clone.

v_gene: TRBV13
j_gene: TRBJ2-4
d_gene: TRBD2
abundance: -
CDR3aa: CASSGTSGSRDKNIQYF
CDR3nt: TGTGCCAGCAGCGGGACTAGCGGGAGTCGTGACAAAAACATTCAGTACTTC

v_gene: TRBV9
j_gene: TRBJ2-3
d_gene: TRBD2
abundance: many
CDR3aa: CASSVGAGGASTDTQYF
CDR3nt: TGTGCCAGCAGCGTAGGAGCGGGGGGGGCTAGCACAGATACGCAGTATTTT

v_gene: TRBV11-3
j_gene: TRBJ2-1
d_gene: -
abundance: -
CDR3aa: CASSPGGVAGNNEQFF
CDR3nt: TGTGCCAGCAGCCCGGGTGGAGTCGCGGGGAACAATGAGCAGTTCTTC

v_gene: TRBV7-6
j_gene: TRBJ1-5
d_gene: -
abundance: -
CDR3aa: CASSLEWGQGNQPQHF
CDR3nt: TGTGCCAGCAGCTTAGAGTGGGGGCAGGGAAATCAGCCCCAGCATTTT

v_gene: TRBV3-1
j_gene: TRBJ2-7
d_gene: -
abundance: -
CDR3aa: CASSQEAEQYF
CDR3nt: TGTGCCAGCAGCCAAGAAGCTGAGCAGTACTTC

v_gene: TRBV10-3
j_gene: TRBJ1-3
d_gene: TRBD1
abundance: -
CDR3aa: CAISDQGGTGNTIYF
CDR3nt: TGTGCCATCAGTGATCAGGGGGGGACTGGAAACACCATATATTTT

v_gene: TRBV9
j_gene: TRBJ2-2
d_gene: -
abundance: -
CDR3aa: CASSVGGALSGELFF
CDR3nt: TGTGCCAGCAGCGTAGGGGGGGCCTTGTCCGGGGAGCTGTTTTTT

v_gene: TRBV29-1
j_gene: TRBJ2-7
d_gene: -
abundance: few
CDR3aa: CSVEWPGLTYEQYF
CDR3nt: TGCAGCGTTGAATGGCCCGGGCTAACCTACGAGCAGTACTTC

v_gene: TRBV7-9
j_gene: TRBJ2-1
d_gene: TRBD1
abundance: -
CDR3aa: CASSPEDRILGNEQFF
CDR3nt: TGTGCCAGCAGCCCGGAGGACAGGATCCTAGGCAATGAGCAGTTCTTC

v_gene: TRBV12-3/TRBV12-4
j_gene: TRBJ2-3
d_gene: TRBD2
abundance: -
CDR3aa: CASSLRGSDGGQYF
CDR3nt: TGTGCCAGCAGTTTACGCGGGAGCGACGGGGGGCAGTATTTT

v_gene: TRBV20-1
j_gene: TRBJ2-7
d_gene: TRBD1
abundance: -
CDR3aa: CSARASPGTGNHEQYF
CDR3nt: TGCAGTGCTAGAGCAAGTCCCGGGACAGGGAACCACGAGCAGTACTTC

v_gene: TRBV2
j_gene: TRBJ2-3
d_gene: -
abundance: -
CDR3aa: CASRSCTDTQYF
CDR3nt: TGTGCCAGCAGGTCTTGCACAGATACGCAGTATTTT

v_gene: TRBV5-1
j_gene: TRBJ2-5
d_gene: -
abundance: few
CDR3aa: CASSLGRSTETQYF
CDR3nt: TGCGCCAGCAGCTTGGGACGGTCGACAGAGACCCAGTACTTC

v_gene: TRBV29-1
j_gene: TRBJ1-1
d_gene: -
abundance: -
CDR3aa: CSVEGQGITEAFF
CDR3nt: TGCAGCGTTGAAGGCCAGGGGATAACTGAAGCTTTCTTT

v_gene: TRBV2
j_gene: TRBJ1-2
d_gene: TRBD1
abundance: -
CDR3aa: CASSDREKGYGYTF
CDR3nt: TGTGCCAGCAGCGACAGGGAAAAAGGCTATGGCTACACCTTC

v_gene: TRBV14
j_gene: TRBJ2-1
d_gene: TRBD2
abundance: few
CDR3aa: CASRIAGEYNEQFF
CDR3nt: TGTGCCAGCAGAATAGCGGGAGAATACAATGAGCAGTTCTTC

v_gene: TRBV6-1
j_gene: TRBJ2-7
d_gene: TRBD1
abundance: -
CDR3aa: CASSAVYGTGNWEQYF
CDR3nt: TGTGCCAGCAGTGCAGTCTACGGGACAGGGAATTGGGAGCAGTACTTC

v_gene: TRBV28
j_gene: TRBJ1-2
d_gene: -
abundance: -
CDR3aa: CASSGLQGSYGYTF
CDR3nt: TGTGCCAGCAGTGGCCTACAGGGATCCTATGGCTACACCTTC

v_gene: TRBV6-1
j_gene: TRBJ2-1
d_gene: -
abundance: -
CDR3aa: CASSESGRGNEQFF
CDR3nt: TGTGCCAGCAGTGAATCGGGTCGAGGGAATGAGCAGTTCTTC

v_gene: TRBV21-1
j_gene: TRBJ2-7
d_gene: -
abundance: -
CDR3aa: CASSKKGEEQYF
CDR3nt: TGTGCCAGCAGCAAAAAAGGGGAAGAGCAGTACTTC

v_gene: TRBV20-1
j_gene: TRBJ1-2
d_gene: -
abundance: -
CDR3aa: CSAQDSYHGYTF
CDR3nt: TGCAGTGCTCAGGACAGCTACCATGGCTACACCTTC

v_gene: TRBV6-6
j_gene: TRBJ1-3
d_gene: -
abundance: -
CDR3aa: CASSYFTSGNTIYF
CDR3nt: TGTGCCAGCAGTTACTTTACCTCTGGAAACACCATATATTTT

v_gene: TRBV6-6
j_gene: TRBJ2-5
d_gene: TRBD2
abundance: -
CDR3aa: CASSGGGSRETQYF
CDR3nt: TGTGCCAGCAGTGGCGGGGGGTCCCGGGAGACCCAGTACTTC

v_gene: TRBV29-1
j_gene: TRBJ1-1
d_gene: TRBD1
abundance: -
CDR3aa: CSGGDSSAAFF
CDR3nt: TGCAGCGGGGGGGACAGCTCGGCCGCTTTCTTT

v_gene: TRBV15
j_gene: TRBJ2-1
d_gene: -
abundance: once
CDR3aa: CATSRHDLQQFF
CDR3nt: TGTGCCACCAGCAGACATGACTTGCAGCAGTTCTTC

v_gene: TRBV18
j_gene: TRBJ2-5
d_gene: TRBD1
abundance: few
CDR3aa: CASSPKGQGGMGVETQYF
CDR3nt: TGTGCCAGCTCACCAAAGGGACAGGGCGGAATGGGTGTTGAGACCCAGTACTTC

v_gene: TRBV28
j_gene: TRBJ2-7
d_gene: -
abundance: -
CDR3aa: CASSFILATSYEQYF
CDR3nt: TGTGCCAGCAGTTTTATCCTAGCGACCTCCTACGAGCAGTACTTC

v_gene: TRBV27
j_gene: TRBJ1-1
d_gene: -
abundance: -
CDR3aa: CASSGRREDTEAFF
CDR3nt: TGTGCCAGCAGTGGGAGGAGGGAGGACACTGAAGCTTTCTTT

v_gene: TRBV4-1
j_gene: TRBJ2-1
d_gene: -
abundance: -
CDR3aa: CASSQDYTGQGSSYNEQFF
CDR3nt: TGCGCCAGCAGCCAAGATTACACAGGGCAGGGAAGCTCCTACAATGAGCAGTTCTTC

v_gene: TRBV6-5
j_gene: TRBJ2-3
d_gene: -
abundance: -
CDR3aa: CASSYGQGRADTQYF
CDR3nt: TGTGCCAGCAGTTACGGGCAGGGGCGAGCAGATACGCAGTATTTT

v_gene: TRBV4-1
j_gene: TRBJ2-7
d_gene: TRBD1
abundance: -
CDR3aa: CASSQVPDRGYEQYF
CDR3nt: TGCGCCAGCAGCCAGGTCCCCGACAGGGGTTACGAGCAGTACTTC

v_gene: TRBV28
j_gene: TRBJ2-7
d_gene: TRBD2
abundance: -
CDR3aa: CASTRPSGSSYEQYF
CDR3nt: TGTGCCAGCACGCGTCCTAGCGGGAGCTCCTACGAGCAGTACTTC

v_gene: TRBV7-7
j_gene: TRBJ2-1
d_gene: TRBD1
abundance: -
CDR3aa: CASSLTTGQVNEQFF
CDR3nt: TGTGCTAGCAGCTTAACGACAGGGCAGGTCAATGAGCAGTTCTTC

v_gene: TRBV2
j_gene: TRBJ2-5
d_gene: TRBD2
abundance: -
CDR3aa: CASGTSGTSVQETQYF
CDR3nt: TGTGCCAGCGGCACCTCCGGGACTAGCGTACAAGAGACCCAGTACTTC

v_gene: TRBV5-5
j_gene: TRBJ1-5
d_gene: -
abundance: once
CDR3aa: CASSLVPEGYQPQHF
CDR3nt: TGTGCCAGCAGCTTGGTTCCTGAGGGGTATCAGCCCCAGCATTTT

v_gene: TRBV4-1
j_gene: TRBJ2-7
d_gene: TRBD2
abundance: -
CDR3aa: CASSQPGLAGEQYF
CDR3nt: TGCGCCAGCAGCCAACCTGGACTAGCAGGCGAGCAGTACTTC

v_gene: TRBV28
j_gene: TRBJ2-7
d_gene: TRBD1
abundance: -
CDR3aa: CASSSSSGGVCEQYF
CDR3nt: TGTGCCAGCAGTTCGTCGTCAGGGGGAGTTTGCGAGCAGTACTTC

v_gene: TRBV12-3/TRBV12-4
j_gene: TRBJ2-2
d_gene: -
abundance: few
CDR3aa: CASPGGQPNTGELFF
CDR3nt: TGTGCCAGCCCCGGGGGACAGCCGAACACCGGGGAGCTGTTTTTT

v_gene: TRBV28
j_gene: TRBJ1-4
d_gene: -
abundance: few
CDR3aa: CASSQINEKLFF
CDR3nt: TGTGCCAGCAGTCAGATTAATGAAAAACTGTTTTTT

v_gene: TRBV28
j_gene: TRBJ1-5
d_gene: -
abundance: few
CDR3aa: CASRVQMDQPQHF
CDR3nt: TGTGCCAGCAGAGTACAGATGGATCAGCCCCAGCATTTT

v_gene: TRBV6-1
j_gene: TRBJ2-1
d_gene: -
abundance: -
CDR3aa: CASNPLPGDNEQFF
CDR3nt: TGTGCCAGCAACCCCTTGCCAGGGGACAATGAGCAGTTCTTC

v_gene: TRBV7-6
j_gene: TRBJ2-7
d_gene: -
abundance: -
CDR3aa: CASSPPPGSEQYF
CDR3nt: TGTGCCAGCAGTCCCCCGCCAGGTTCCGAGCAGTACTTC

v_gene: TRBV3-1
j_gene: TRBJ2-1
d_gene: TRBD2
abundance: -
CDR3aa: CASSQRPGLAESSYNEQFF
CDR3nt: TGTGCCAGCAGCCAACGGCCGGGACTAGCGGAGAGCTCCTACAATGAGCAGTTCTTC

v_gene: TRBV29-1
j_gene: TRBJ2-5
d_gene: -
abundance: many
CDR3aa: CSVESGPGTQYF
CDR3nt: TGCAGCGTTGAGTCCGGGCCCGGGACCCAGTACTTC

v_gene: TRBV7-2
j_gene: TRBJ2-5
d_gene: -
abundance: -
CDR3aa: CASSLVQPYQETQYF
CDR3nt: TGTGCCAGCAGCTTAGTCCAGCCCTACCAAGAGACCCAGTACTTC

v_gene: TRBV11-3
j_gene: TRBJ2-2
d_gene: TRBD1
abundance: -
CDR3aa: CASSRDSTGELFF
CDR3nt: TGTGCCAGCAGCCGGGACAGCACCGGGGAGCTGTTTTTT

v_gene: TRBV2
j_gene: TRBJ1-4
d_gene: -
abundance: -
CDR3aa: CASSGTAGKLFF
CDR3nt: TGTGCCAGCAGTGGGACAGCCGGGAAACTGTTTTTT

v_gene: TRBV20-1
j_gene: TRBJ2-2
d_gene: TRBD2
abundance: few
CDR3aa: CSARAQRGGTGELFF
CDR3nt: TGCAGTGCTAGAGCCCAGCGGGGGGGCACCGGGGAGCTGTTTTTT

v_gene: TRBV20-1
j_gene: TRBJ2-2
d_gene: TRBD2
abundance: once
CDR3aa: CSARRASGSRDGELFF
CDR3nt: TGCAGTGCTAGAAGGGCTAGCGGGAGTCGGGACGGGGAGCTGTTTTTT